This T cell receptor (beta chain) was found in a study of cytomegalovirus exposure and HLA in healthy donors. Study outcomes and limitations: Later analysis identified about 18,000 TCR beta sequences associated with HLA alleles, using a false discovery rate threshold of 0.05.

Use of 60 Vbeta and 13 Jbeta primers characterized the PCR. Clones were read by immunoSEQ multiplex PCR, and TCRdb kept only the in-frame ones, dropping some. There are 150,000 to 200,000 clones in the sample; around 79% occur only once, and around 1.5% lies in the top ten. This clone appeared once. The antigen is unknown. Looked up from germline, CDR1 is LNHDA and CDR2 is SQIVND (reference sequence). The CDR3 length is 13 residues. V dropped 8 bases and J dropped 5 bases, with 12 bases sitting between them. The clonotype originates from a woman between 50 and 59 years old in good health and CMV-seronegative. The genes are TRBV19 and TRBJ2-2; perhaps TRBD1 as D (5 bases). Material: PBMCs. The CDR3 region has the DNA TGTGCCAGTCTTCGACAGCAAACCGGGGAGCTGTTTTTT. Its protein is CASLRQQTGELFF.